This T cell receptor (beta chain) was observed in a study of blood T cell repertoires in COVID-19. About the research overall: In each case, the material was cDNA or gDNA derived from T cells, B-cell-depleted T cells, or PBMCs.

Original processing notes: The assay estimated nucleated cells by amplifying reference gene primers. Data came from immunoSEQ multiplex PCR; TCRdb stores just in-frame clones and leaves some out. For V, J and clone size, that table is used; D and trimming come from the DNA. The sample yields fewer than 300,000 clones, roughly 85% seen once. Trimming took 3 bases from V and 0 from J, leaving 13 bases between them. The CDR3 consists of 16 residues. Germline-derived CDR1 and CDR2 are SGHNT and YYREEE (reference sequence). The sequence derives from a man aged 50-59 years with active or convalescent COVID-19. Sequenced: peripheral blood. The V and J genes are TRBV5-4 and TRBJ2-1; D may be TRBD1 (5 bases). DNA of the CDR3: TGTGCCAGCAGCTCCGACAGCTTGAGCTCCTACAATGAGCAGTTCTTC. Translated: CASSSDSLSSYNEQFF.